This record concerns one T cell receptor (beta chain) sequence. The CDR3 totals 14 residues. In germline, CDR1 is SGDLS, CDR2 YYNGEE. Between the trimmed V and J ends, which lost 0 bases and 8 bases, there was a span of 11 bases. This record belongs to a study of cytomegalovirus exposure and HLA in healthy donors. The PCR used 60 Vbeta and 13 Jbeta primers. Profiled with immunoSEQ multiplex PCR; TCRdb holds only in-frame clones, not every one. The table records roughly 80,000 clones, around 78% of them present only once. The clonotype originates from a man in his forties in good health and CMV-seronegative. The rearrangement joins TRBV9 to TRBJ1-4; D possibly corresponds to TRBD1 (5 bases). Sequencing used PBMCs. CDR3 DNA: TGTGCCAGCAGCGTAGCGGGGGGACGGGAAAAACTGTTTTTT. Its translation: CASSVAGGREKLFF. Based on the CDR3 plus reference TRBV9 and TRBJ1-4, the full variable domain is DSGVTQTPKHLITATGQRVTLRCSPRSGDLSVYWYQQSLDQGLQFLIQYYNGEERAKGNILERFSAQQFPDLHSELNLSSLELGDSALYFCASSVAGGREKLFFGSGTQLSVL.